What follows are 19 T cell receptor beta chains derived from one specimen sequenced in a study of CD8 T cells in ankylosing spondylitis. Each CDR3 protein gets one entry after TCRdb re-called the 5' RACE reads with MiXCR. The table has 250,000 to 350,000 distinct CDR3 sequences, around 19% seen once. Sequenced sample: blood, either unsorted or a sorted T cell fraction (not recorded which). Source of these receptors: a male donor with ankylosing spondylitis or in good health (not recorded which).

The chain has TRBV6-5 and TRBJ1-1; D gene unclear. This CDR3 comprises 17 residues. Trimming cost V 2 bases and J 9 bases, with 25 bases left between them. From germline, CDR1 is MNHEY and CDR2 SVGAGI. CDR3 sequence (DNA): TGTGCCAGCAGTTACCGTACCGTGGGGAGGGCCCAAGGGCAAGCTTTCTTT. This gives the protein CASSYRTVGRAQGQAFF.

About this clonotype: A much larger clone sits a single nucleotide away, making a read error possible. V is TRBV27 and J is TRBJ2-1; 14 bases are a match to TRBD2. The length of the CDR3 is 15 residues. Looked up from germline, CDR1 is MNHEY and CDR2 is SMNVEV (reference sequence). The CDR3 reads CAGSSGTSGRGWQFF. The CDR3 DNA reads as TGTGCCGGCAGTTCAGGGACTAGCGGGAGAGGATGGCAGTTCTTC.

This clonotype was counted between two and nine times. The chain joins TRBV5-1 to TRBJ2-2, with D possibly being TRBD1 (6 bases). This CDR3 comprises 15 residues. Trimming left V 0 bases short and J 4 bases short, with 10 bases between. CDR1 and CDR2 (germline): SGHRS, YFSETQ. The chain's CDR3 is CASSLVQGSTGELFF. The CDR3, as DNA: TGCGCCAGCAGCTTGGTACAGGGCAGCACCGGGGAGCTGTTTTTT.

This clonotype has at least ten counts. V and J are TRBV7-2 and TRBJ1-1; D remains ambiguous. The CDR3 consists of 12 residues. V shed 2 bases and J shed 5 bases, with 6 bases lying between them. The germline V gene has CDR1 SGHTA and CDR2 FQGNSA. DNA of the CDR3: TGTGCCAGCAGCTTATTCGTTACTGAAGCTTTCTTT. The encoded protein is CASSLFVTEAFF.

This clonotype was detected only a few times. The J gene is TRBJ2-1, the V gene TRBV6-1; perhaps TRBD2 as D (6 bases). V was shortened by 5 bases and J by 6 bases, with 14 bases between the two germline ends. The CDR3 consists of 14 residues. CDR1 MNHNS and CDR2 SASEGT come from the germline V gene. CDR3 residues: CASSPLGGFNEQFF. The CDR3 region has the DNA TGTGCCAGCAGTCCACTTGGGGGGTTCAATGAGCAGTTCTTC.

This clonotype was observed a few times. The chain is built from TRBV7-8 and TRBJ1-4; D not certain. V lost 4 bases and J 4 bases, leaving 10 bases between the germline ends. Germline assignment: CDR1 SGHVS and CDR2 FQNEAQ. The CDR3 contains 14 residues. The CDR3 nucleotides are TGTGCCAGCAGCTCCCGGGAAGTTAATGAAAAACTGTTTTTT. Amino acid sequence: CASSSREVNEKLFF.

This chain connects TRBV4-1 to TRBJ1-2; D might be TRBD1 (5 bases). The germline V gene has CDR1 MGHRA and CDR2 YSYEKL. The V gene lost 0 bases and the J gene lost 4 bases, with 9 bases spanning the gap. The CDR3 length is 14 residues. The CDR3 coding sequence is TGCGCCAGCAGCCAAGATACAGGAACCTATGGCTACACCTTC. Translating gives CASSQDTGTYGYTF.

The rearrangement links TRBV6-1 to TRBJ2-2; D might be TRBD1 or TRBD2, each matching 5 bases. In germline, CDR1 is MNHNS, CDR2 SASEGT. V gave up 6 bases and J gave up 6 bases, with 14 bases separating them. The CDR3 contains 14 residues. The CDR3 reads CASSRGVFPGELFF. CDR3 sequence (DNA): TGTGCCAGCAGCCGGGGCGTGTTCCCCGGGGAGCTGTTTTTT.

As for this clonotype: This may be a read error, as it is one base from a much larger clone. This sequence joins TRBV12-3 or TRBV12-4 and TRBJ2-7; D possibly corresponds to TRBD1 (6 bases). CDR3 length: 12 residues. CDR3 nucleotides: TGTGTCAGCAGTCCAACAGGGTACGAGCAGTACGTC. Translated: CVSSPTGYEQYV.

V and J are TRBV12-3 or TRBV12-4 and TRBJ2-1; possible D gene TRBD2, 6 bases. The CDR3 loop spans 15 amino acids. V lost 6 bases and J 5 bases, leaving 17 bases between the germline ends. The CDR3 coding sequence is TGTGCCAGCAGCCGGGGTTGGGGGGAAAACAATGAGCAGTTCTTC. Protein: CASSRGWGENNEQFF.

At least ten counts were recorded for this clonotype. The chain carries TRBV10-3 and TRBJ1-6, with 8 bases identical to TRBD1. The CDR3 is 15 amino acids. Germline CDR1 reads ENHRY; CDR2 reads SYGVKD. J gave up 7 bases and V 0 bases, and 2 bases lay outside the gene matches. The CDR3 DNA reads as TGTGCCATCAGTGAGTCGCGGACAGGGAATTCACCCCTCCACTTT. This encodes CAISESRTGNSPLHF.

The chain recombines TRBV5-1 with TRBJ2-1; 7 bases agree with TRBD1. The CDR3 consists of 13 residues. Trimming took 4 bases from V and 8 from J; bases not matched to a gene: 6. Germline V gene data show CDR1 as SGHRS and CDR2 as YFSETQ. The CDR3 protein is CASSKTGWDEQFF. The DNA for the CDR3 is TGCGCCAGCAGCAAGACAGGGTGGGATGAGCAGTTCTTC.

V is TRBV5-1 and J is TRBJ2-1, with 10 bases identical to TRBD2. Per germline, CDR1 SGHRS and CDR2 YFSETQ. V trimming: 0 bases; J trimming: 13 bases; junction bases outside the gene matches: 7. The CDR3 has 14 residues. This CDR3 is CASSLESLAGEQFF. DNA of the CDR3: TGCGCCAGCAGCTTGGAATCTCTAGCGGGGGAACAGTTCTTC.

The chain carries TRBV9 and TRBJ1-3; D gene ambiguous. CDR1 is SGDLS and CDR2 is YYNGEE in the germline V gene. The CDR3 length is 15 residues. Between the trimmed V and J ends, which lost 0 bases and 8 bases, there was a span of 15 bases. The CDR3 region is CASSVAVGPRDTIYF. DNA for the CDR3: TGTGCCAGCAGCGTAGCGGTGGGCCCCCGGGACACCATATATTTT.

This clonotype was detected a few times. In DNA, the CDR3 is TGTGCCAGCAGCAAAGGTGGGGACAGGGACACTGAAGCTTTCTTT. Encoded protein: CASSKGGDRDTEAFF. The V gene is TRBV21-1, the J gene TRBJ1-1; whether TRBD1, the table's D call, matches the DNA was not checked. TRBV21-1 is deemed a pseudogene. The CDR3 spans 15 residues.

In its sample, this clonotype was seen a few times. Written as DNA, the CDR3 is TGTGCCAGCAGCTTAGCCGGCGGGTCCCGGGCCGGGGAGCTGTTTTTT. Protein product: CASSLAGGSRAGELFF. The chain carries TRBV7-2 and TRBJ2-2, with TRBD2 as a possible D gene (5 bases). The CDR3 is 16 amino acids. V gave up 0 bases and J gave up 6 bases, with 14 bases separating them. Germline V gives CDR1 SGHTA, CDR2 FQGNSA. Together with reference TRBV7-2 and TRBJ2-2, the CDR3 gives the full variable domain: GAGVSQSPSNKVTEKGKDVELRCDPISGHTALYWYRQSLGQGLEFLIYFQGNSAPDKSGLPSDRFSAERTGGSVSTLTIQRTQQEDSAVYLCASSLAGGSRAGELFFGEGSRLTVL.

This chain joins TRBV27 and TRBJ2-3; TRBD2 aligns across 7 bases. Germline-derived CDR1 and CDR2 are MNHEY and SMNVEV (reference sequence). This CDR3 is built from 16 residues. V lost 6 bases, J lost 8 bases, and 17 bases stayed unmatched. CDR3 bases: TGTGCCAGCAGCAAACTAGCGCTGGGTGTCGCAGCTACGCAGTATTTT. It yields the protein CASSKLALGVAATQYF.

In this sample, this clonotype turned up a few times. The chain uses TRBV5-1 and TRBJ2-2; D uncertain. V shed 1 base and J shed 6 bases, with 13 bases lying between them. Per germline, CDR1 SGHRS and CDR2 YFSETQ. The CDR3 contains 15 residues. CDR3 in DNA: TGCGCCAGCAGCTTGTGGGGTGGTGACGCCGGGGAGCTGTTTTTT. This codes for CASSLWGGDAGELFF.

The genes are TRBV20-1 and TRBJ1-4; 8 nucleotides match TRBD1. Unmatched junction bases numbered 7, after V lost 4 bases and J lost 6 bases. The CDR3 runs to 14 residues. CDR1 is DFQATT, CDR2 SNEGSKA, per germline (reference sequence). The CDR3 region is CSATDRGLDEKLFF. CDR3 coding DNA: TGCAGTGCTACCGACAGGGGATTAGATGAAAAACTGTTTTTT.